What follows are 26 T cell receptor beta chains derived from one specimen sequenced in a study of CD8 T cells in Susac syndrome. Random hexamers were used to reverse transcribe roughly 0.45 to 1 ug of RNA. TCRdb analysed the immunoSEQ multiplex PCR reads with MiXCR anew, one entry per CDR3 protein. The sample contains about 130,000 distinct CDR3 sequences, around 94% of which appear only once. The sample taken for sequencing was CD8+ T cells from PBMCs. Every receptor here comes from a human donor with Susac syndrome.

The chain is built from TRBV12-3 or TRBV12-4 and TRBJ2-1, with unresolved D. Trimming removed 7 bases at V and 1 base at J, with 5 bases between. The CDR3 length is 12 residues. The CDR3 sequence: CASTVSYNEQFF. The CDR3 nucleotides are TGTGCCAGCACCGTATCCTACAATGAGCAGTTCTTC.

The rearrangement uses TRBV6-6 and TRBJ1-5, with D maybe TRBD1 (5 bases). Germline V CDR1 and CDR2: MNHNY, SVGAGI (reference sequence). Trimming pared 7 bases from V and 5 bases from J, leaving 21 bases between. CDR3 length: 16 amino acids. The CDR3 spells CASTGGPGRRDQPQHF. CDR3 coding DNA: TGTGCCAGCACCGGAGGACCAGGGAGGAGGGATCAGCCCCAGCATTTT.

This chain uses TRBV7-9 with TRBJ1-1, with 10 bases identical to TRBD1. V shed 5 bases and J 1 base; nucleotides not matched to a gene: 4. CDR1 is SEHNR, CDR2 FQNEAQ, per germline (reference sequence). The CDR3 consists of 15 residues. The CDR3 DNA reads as TGTGCCAGCAGCCCGGGGACAGGGGAGAACACTGAAGCTTTCTTT. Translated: CASSPGTGENTEAFF. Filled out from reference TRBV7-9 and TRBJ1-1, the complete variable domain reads DTGVSQNPRHKITKRGQNVTFRCDPISEHNRLYWYRQTLGQGPEFLTYFQNEAQLEKSRLLSDRFSAERPKGSFSTLEIQRTEQGDSAMYLCASSPGTGENTEAFFGQGTRLTVV.

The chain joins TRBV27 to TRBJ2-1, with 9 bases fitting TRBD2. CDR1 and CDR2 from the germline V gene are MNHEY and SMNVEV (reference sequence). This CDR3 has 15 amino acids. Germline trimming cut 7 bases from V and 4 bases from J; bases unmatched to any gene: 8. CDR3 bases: TGTGCCAGCACTCATGGGACTAGCACTTACAATGAGCAGTTCTTC. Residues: CASTHGTSTYNEQFF.

The CDR3 spells CASSLLDSTEAFF. DNA for the CDR3: TGTGCCAGCAGTTTATTGGACAGCACTGAAGCTTTCTTT. V gene TRBV28 combines with J gene TRBJ1-1, with TRBD1 as a possible D gene (6 bases). V lost 1 base, J lost 4 bases, and 7 bases lay in between. Germline CDR1 and CDR2: MDHEN and SYDVKM. The CDR3 sequence is 13 residues long. Supplemented by reference TRBV28 and TRBJ1-1, the full variable domain reads DVKVTQSSRYLVKRTGEKVFLECVQDMDHENMFWYRQDPGLGLRLIYFSYDVKMKEKGDIPEGYSVSREKKERFSLILESASTNQTSMYLCASSLLDSTEAFFGQGTRLTVV.

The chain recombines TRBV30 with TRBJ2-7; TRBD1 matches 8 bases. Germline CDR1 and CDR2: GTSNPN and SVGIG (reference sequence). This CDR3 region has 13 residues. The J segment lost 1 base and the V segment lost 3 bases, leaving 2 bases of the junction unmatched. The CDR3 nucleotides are TGTGCCTGGAGGACAGGGGTGTCCTACGAGCAGTACTTC. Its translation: CAWRTGVSYEQYF.

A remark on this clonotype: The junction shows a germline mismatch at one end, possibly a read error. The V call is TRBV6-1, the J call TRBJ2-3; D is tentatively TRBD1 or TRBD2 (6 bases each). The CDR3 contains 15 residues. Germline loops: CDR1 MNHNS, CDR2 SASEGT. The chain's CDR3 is CASREDGGESDTQYF. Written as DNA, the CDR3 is TGTGCCAGCAGAGAAGACGGGGGCGAATCTGATACGCAGTATTTT.

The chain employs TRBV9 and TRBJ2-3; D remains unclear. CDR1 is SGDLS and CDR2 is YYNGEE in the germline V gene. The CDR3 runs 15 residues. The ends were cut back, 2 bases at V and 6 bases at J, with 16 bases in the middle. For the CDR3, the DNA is TGTGCCAGCAGCGTCTTGGGCGGTCCGTCGGATACGCAGTATTTT. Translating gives CASSVLGGPSDTQYF.

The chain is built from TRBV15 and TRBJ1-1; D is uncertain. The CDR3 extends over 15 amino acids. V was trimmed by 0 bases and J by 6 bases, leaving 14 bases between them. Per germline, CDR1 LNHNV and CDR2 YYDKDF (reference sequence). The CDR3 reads CATSRDREGRAEAFF. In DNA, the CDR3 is TGTGCCACCAGCAGAGATCGGGAAGGACGGGCTGAAGCTTTCTTT.

This chain's CDR3 is CASSRDLVRVEAQHF. In DNA, the CDR3 is TGTGCCAGCAGCCGCGACTTGGTTCGTGTAGAAGCCCAGCATTTT. The rearrangement links TRBV7-8 to TRBJ1-5; the D is unclear. V shed 5 bases and J shed 11 bases, with 22 bases lying between them. The CDR3 extends over 15 amino acids. Per the germline V gene, CDR1 is SGHVS and CDR2 is FQNEAQ.

In DNA, the CDR3 is TGCGCCAGCAGCCTAAGGACATCAGGGCCGAGGGCCAACGTCCTGACTTTC. Its translation: CASSLRTSGPRANVLTF. The chain links TRBV4-1 to TRBJ2-6; D perhaps matches TRBD1 (5 bases). V shed 4 bases and J shed 5 bases, with 18 bases lying between them. CDR3 length: 17 amino acids. CDR1 is MGHRA and CDR2 is YSYEKL in the germline V gene.

Here the CDR3 DNA reads TGTGCCAGCAGCTTAGCGACCGGGGTTCGGGAGACCCAGTACTTC. It yields the protein CASSLATGVRETQYF. V gene TRBV13 combines with J gene TRBJ2-5; D may be TRBD2 (5 bases). The CDR3 spans 15 residues. Trimming shortened V by 1 base and J by 5 bases, and 14 bases separated the two germline ends. From germline, CDR1 is PRHDT and CDR2 FYEKMQ (reference sequence).

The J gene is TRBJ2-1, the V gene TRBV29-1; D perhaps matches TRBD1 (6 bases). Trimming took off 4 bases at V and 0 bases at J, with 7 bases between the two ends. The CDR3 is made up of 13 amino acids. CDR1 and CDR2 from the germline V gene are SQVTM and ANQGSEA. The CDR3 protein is CSVGGRSYNEQFF. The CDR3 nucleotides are TGCAGCGTTGGGGGGCGCTCCTACAATGAGCAGTTCTTC.

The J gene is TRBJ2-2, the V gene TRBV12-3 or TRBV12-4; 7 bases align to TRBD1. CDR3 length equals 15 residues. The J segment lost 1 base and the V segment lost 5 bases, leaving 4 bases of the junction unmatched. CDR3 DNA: TGTGCCAGCAGTCTGACAGGGCAGAACACCGGGGAGCTGTTTTTT. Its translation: CASSLTGQNTGELFF.

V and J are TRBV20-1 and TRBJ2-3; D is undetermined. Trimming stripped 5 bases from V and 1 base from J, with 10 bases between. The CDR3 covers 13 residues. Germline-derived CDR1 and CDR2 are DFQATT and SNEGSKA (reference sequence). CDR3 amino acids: CSAFQHGTDTQYF. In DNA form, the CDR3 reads TGCAGTGCTTTCCAGCACGGCACAGATACGCAGTATTTT.

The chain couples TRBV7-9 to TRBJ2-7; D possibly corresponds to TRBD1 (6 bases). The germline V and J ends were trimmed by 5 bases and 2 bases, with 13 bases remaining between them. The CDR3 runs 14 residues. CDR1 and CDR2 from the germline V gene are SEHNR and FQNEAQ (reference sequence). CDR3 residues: CASSEPGQTYEQYF. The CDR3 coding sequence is TGTGCCAGCAGCGAACCCGGACAGACCTACGAGCAGTACTTC.

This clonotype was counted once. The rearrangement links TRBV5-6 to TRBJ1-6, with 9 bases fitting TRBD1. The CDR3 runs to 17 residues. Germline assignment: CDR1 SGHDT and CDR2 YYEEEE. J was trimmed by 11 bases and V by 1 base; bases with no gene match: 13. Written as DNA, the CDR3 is TGTGCCAGCAGCTTGCCTCGAGGGGACAGGGCTTTTCCACCCCTCCACTTT. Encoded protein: CASSLPRGDRAFPPLHF. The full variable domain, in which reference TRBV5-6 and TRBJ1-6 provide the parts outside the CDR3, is DAGVTQSPTHLIKTRGQQVTLRCSPKSGHDTVSWYQQALGQGPQFIFQYYEEEERQRGNFPDRFSGHQFPNYSSELNVNALLLGDSALYLCASSLPRGDRAFPPLHFGNGTRLTVT.

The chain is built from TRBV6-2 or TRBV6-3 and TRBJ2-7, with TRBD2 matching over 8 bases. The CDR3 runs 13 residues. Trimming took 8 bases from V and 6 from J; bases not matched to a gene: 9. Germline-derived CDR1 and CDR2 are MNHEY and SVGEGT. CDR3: CASCGGLEAEQYF. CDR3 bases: TGTGCCAGCTGCGGGGGGCTGGAGGCCGAGCAGTACTTC.

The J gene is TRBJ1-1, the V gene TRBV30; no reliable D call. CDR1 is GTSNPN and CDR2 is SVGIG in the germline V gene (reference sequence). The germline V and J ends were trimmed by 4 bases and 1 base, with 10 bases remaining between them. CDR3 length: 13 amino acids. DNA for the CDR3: TGTGCCTGGAAATGGGGTGGGAACACTGAAGCTTTCTTT. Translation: CAWKWGGNTEAFF.

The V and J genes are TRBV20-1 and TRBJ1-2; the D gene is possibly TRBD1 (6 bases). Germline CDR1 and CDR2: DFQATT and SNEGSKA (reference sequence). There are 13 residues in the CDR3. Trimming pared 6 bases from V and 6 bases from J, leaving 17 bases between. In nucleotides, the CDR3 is TGCAGTGCCCCCTTCACAGGGCCTCATGGCTACACCTTC. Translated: CSAPFTGPHGYTF.

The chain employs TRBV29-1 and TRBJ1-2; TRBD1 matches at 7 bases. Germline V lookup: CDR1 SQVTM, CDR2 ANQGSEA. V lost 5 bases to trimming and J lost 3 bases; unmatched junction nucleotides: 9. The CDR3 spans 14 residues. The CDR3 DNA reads TGCAGCGTTCTAGACAGGGCACTACACTATGGCTACACCTTC. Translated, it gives CSVLDRALHYGYTF.

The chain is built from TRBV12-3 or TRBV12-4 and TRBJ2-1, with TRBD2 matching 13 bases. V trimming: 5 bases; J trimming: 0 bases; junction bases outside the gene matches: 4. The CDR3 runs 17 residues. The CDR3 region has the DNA TGTGCCAGCAGTCCTTGGACTAGCGGGAGCTCCTACAATGAGCAGTTCTTC. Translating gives CASSPWTSGSSYNEQFF.

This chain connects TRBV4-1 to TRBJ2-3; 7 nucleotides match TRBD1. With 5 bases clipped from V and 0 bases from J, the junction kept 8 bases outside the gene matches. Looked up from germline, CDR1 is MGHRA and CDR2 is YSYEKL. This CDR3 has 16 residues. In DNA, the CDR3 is TGCGCCAGCAGCTCACGACAGGGAGATAGCACAGATACGCAGTATTTT. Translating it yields CASSSRQGDSTDTQYF.

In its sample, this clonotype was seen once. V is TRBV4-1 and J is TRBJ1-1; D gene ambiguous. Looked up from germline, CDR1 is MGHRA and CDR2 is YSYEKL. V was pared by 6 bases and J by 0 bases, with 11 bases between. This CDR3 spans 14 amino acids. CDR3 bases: TGCGCCAGCAGGGACGGACGAATGAACACTGAAGCTTTCTTT. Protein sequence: CASRDGRMNTEAFF.

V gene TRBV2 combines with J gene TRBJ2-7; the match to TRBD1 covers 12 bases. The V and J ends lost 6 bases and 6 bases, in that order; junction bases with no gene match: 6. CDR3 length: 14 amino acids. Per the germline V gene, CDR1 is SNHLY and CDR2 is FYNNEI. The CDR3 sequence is CASRLGQGAREQYF. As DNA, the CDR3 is TGTGCCAGCAGGCTGGGACAGGGGGCCCGCGAGCAGTACTTC.

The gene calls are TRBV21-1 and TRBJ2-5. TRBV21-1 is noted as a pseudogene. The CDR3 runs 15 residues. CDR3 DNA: TGTGCCAGCAGCAAATTGTACACTGACCAAGAGACCCAGTACTTC. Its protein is CASSKLYTDQETQYF.